A selection of T cell receptor beta chains follows, all from one sample in a study of Graves' ophthalmopathy and Graves' hyperthyroidism. TCRdb processed the multiplex PCR reads anew with MiXCR; each CDR3 protein has one entry. The data show 200,000 to 300,000 distinct CDR3 sequences, around 42% seen once. Sequencing input: peripheral blood. The receptor source for this set is an adult man with Graves' ophthalmopathy. Both conserved end residues are part of each CDR3. A D gene is named only where the DNA matches it firmly. Only some rows state a clone size, as once, few, many or a class for expanded clones.

D gene	V gene	clone size	CDR3 length	J gene	CDR3 protein	CDR3 DNA
.	TRBV20-1	.	12	TRBJ2-5	CSASFAQETQYF	TGCAGTGCTAGTTTTGCACAAGAGACCCAGTACTTC
.	TRBV29-1	few	12	TRBJ2-7	CSAEGSSYEQYF	TGCAGCGCCGAAGGGTCCTCCTACGAGCAGTACTTC
.	TRBV11-3	.	15	TRBJ2-2	CASSFGGGFTGELFF	TGTGCCAGCAGCTTCGGAGGGGGCTTCACCGGGGAGCTGTTTTTT
.	TRBV7-3	.	11	TRBJ2-7	CASTSGSEQYF	TGTGCCAGCACCTCCGGCTCCGAGCAGTACTTC
TRBD1	TRBV4-3	.	16	TRBJ1-2	CASNKESGQGKRGYTF	TGCGCCAGCAACAAAGAATCGGGACAGGGAAAGCGGGGCTACACCTTC
.	TRBV2	.	13	TRBJ1-6	CASIPINNSPLHF	TGTGCCAGCATCCCGATAAATAATTCACCCCTCCACTTT
TRBD1	TRBV19	few	15	TRBJ1-5	CASSWTGDSNQPQHF	TGTGCCAGTAGTTGGACAGGGGATAGCAATCAGCCCCAGCATTTT
TRBD1	TRBV7-9	few	16	TRBJ1-6	CASSLGTGGRHSPLHF	TGTGCCAGCAGCTTAGGGACAGGGGGGAGGCATTCACCCCTCCACTTT
.	TRBV5-8	few	15	TRBJ1-2	CASSLGPGQLYGYTF	TGTGCCAGCAGCTTGGGCCCGGGACAACTGTATGGCTACACCTTC
.	TRBV24-1	few	14	TRBJ2-2	CATSDFVARGELFF	TGTGCCACCAGTGATTTCGTAGCTCGCGGGGAGCTGTTTTTT
TRBD1	TRBV29-1	.	13	TRBJ1-4	CSVPGQGGEKLFF	TGCAGCGTGCCTGGACAGGGTGGGGAAAAACTGTTTTTT
TRBD1	TRBV11-3	few	14	TRBJ2-7	CASSFRDRSYEQYF	TGTGCCAGCAGCTTCCGGGACAGGTCCTACGAGCAGTACTTC
.	TRBV19	.	14	TRBJ1-1	CASSRDGRSTEAFF	TGTGCCAGTAGTAGGGACGGCAGGTCCACTGAAGCTTTCTTT
.	TRBV19	.	14	TRBJ1-1	CASSIDSYSAEAFF	TGTGCCAGTAGTATAGACAGCTACAGTGCTGAAGCTTTCTTT
TRBD1	TRBV10-2	few	15	TRBJ2-7	CASTLRRTGSYEQYF	TGCGCCAGCACCCTCCGCCGGACAGGGTCGTACGAGCAGTACTTC
.	TRBV5-1	few	13	TRBJ2-7	CASSARQYYEQYF	TGTGCCAGCAGCGCCCGACAGTACTACGAGCAGTACTTC
TRBD2	TRBV7-9	.	16	TRBJ2-1	CASSWRPSGGDWEQFF	TGTGCCAGCAGCTGGAGGCCTAGCGGGGGGGATTGGGAGCAGTTCTTC
.	TRBV7-6	few	13	TRBJ1-3	CASSPAGTNTIYF	TGTGCCAGCAGCCCCGCCGGAACAAACACCATATATTTT